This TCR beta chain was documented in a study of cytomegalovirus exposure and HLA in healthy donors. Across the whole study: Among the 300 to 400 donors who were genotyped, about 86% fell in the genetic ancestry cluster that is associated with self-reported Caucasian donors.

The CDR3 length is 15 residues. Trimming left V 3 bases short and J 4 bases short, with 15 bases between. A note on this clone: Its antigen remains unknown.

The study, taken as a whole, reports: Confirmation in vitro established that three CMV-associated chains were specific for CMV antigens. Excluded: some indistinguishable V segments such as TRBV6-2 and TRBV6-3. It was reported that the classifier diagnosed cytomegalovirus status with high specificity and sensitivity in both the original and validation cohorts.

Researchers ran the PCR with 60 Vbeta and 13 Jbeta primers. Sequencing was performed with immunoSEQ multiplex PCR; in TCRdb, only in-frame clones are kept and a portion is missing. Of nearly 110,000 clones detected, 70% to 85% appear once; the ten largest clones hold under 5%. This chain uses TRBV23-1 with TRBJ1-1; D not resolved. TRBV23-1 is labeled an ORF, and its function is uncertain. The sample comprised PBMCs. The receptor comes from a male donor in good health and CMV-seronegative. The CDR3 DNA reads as TGCGCCAGCAGTCATGTCAATCCGGGAGCCACTGAAGCTTTCTTT. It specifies CASSHVNPGATEAFF.